These T cell receptor beta chains were read from a single sample in a study of human T cells and chemical hapten exposure. One entry per CDR3 protein results from TCRdb running MiXCR on the RACE reads. The sample lists approximately 34,000 distinct CDR3 sequences, 5.5% to 7.5% occurring once. The sequencing used whole blood, collected in connection with sensitization to the hapten diphenylcyclopropenone (DPC). The receptors shown here come from a woman aged 30 to 39 with alopecia areata. Some clones in this sample may be carry-over from other donors' samples. CDR3s include the opening cysteine and the closing phenylalanine or tryptophan. A D gene is named only where the DNA matches it firmly. Where a row states a size, it is once, few, many or the class of an expanded clone; other rows omit it.

>-|TRBJ1-4|few|TRBV7-2
CASSLRGEKLFF
TGTGCCAGCAGCTTAAGGGGGGAAAAACTGTTTTTT
>TRBD1|TRBJ2-3|many|TRBV4-1
CASSQEDRPSTDTQYF
TGCGCCAGCAGCCAAGAGGACAGGCCGAGCACAGATACGCAGTATTTT
>TRBD1|TRBJ1-1|-|TRBV28
CASSLRQGVGQAFF
TGTGCCAGCAGTTTACGCCAGGGGGTTGGGCAAGCTTTCTTT
>-|TRBJ2-5|few|TRBV4-2
CASSQVDRRAMETQYF
TGTGCCAGCAGCCAGGTCGACAGGCGGGCGATGGAGACCCAGTACTTC
>TRBD1|TRBJ1-6|-|TRBV2
CASRAPGQGGSPLHF
TGTGCCAGCAGGGCTCCGGGACAGGGGGGTTCACCCCTCCACTTT
>TRBD1|TRBJ2-7|many|TRBV28
CASRKTGYGEQYF
TGTGCCAGCAGGAAGACAGGGTACGGCGAGCAGTACTTC
>-|TRBJ2-5|few|TRBV6-5
CASSDGLSQETQYF
TGTGCCAGCAGCGACGGACTTTCGCAAGAGACCCAGTACTTC
>TRBD1|TRBJ2-6|-|TRBV6-4
CASTLKEGQGLSGANVLTF
TGTGCCAGCACCCTGAAAGAGGGACAGGGCCTCTCTGGGGCCAACGTCCTGACTTTC
>-|TRBJ1-2|few|TRBV24-1
CATSDWGRSYGYTF
TGTGCCACCAGTGATTGGGGCAGATCCTATGGCTACACCTTC
>-|TRBJ2-1|-|TRBV9
CASSVEPGKVNEQFF
TGTGCCAGCAGCGTAGAACCGGGAAAGGTCAATGAGCAGTTCTTC
>-|TRBJ1-3|many|TRBV20-1
CSARDMAAPIYF
TGCAGTGCTAGAGATATGGCCGCACCCATATATTTT
>TRBD1|TRBJ2-7|-|TRBV15
CATSRDPPDRGYEQYF
TGTGCCACCAGCAGAGATCCTCCGGACAGGGGGTACGAGCAGTACTTC
>TRBD2|TRBJ2-7|-|TRBV12-3/TRBV12-4
CASSFGGGYEQYF
TGTGCCAGCAGTTTTGGGGGGGGCTACGAGCAGTACTTC
>-|TRBJ2-3|-|TRBV4-1
CASSQINRIPGSDTQYF
TGCGCCAGCAGCCAAATAAACCGGATTCCCGGGTCAGATACGCAGTATTTT
>TRBD2|TRBJ2-5|many|TRBV18
CASSPLSGGSETQYF
TGTGCCAGCTCACCACTTTCGGGGGGTTCGGAGACCCAGTACTTC
>-|TRBJ2-1|-|TRBV5-4
CASSLYSLSGEQFF
TGTGCCAGCAGCTTGTATTCCCTTTCTGGTGAGCAGTTCTTC
>-|TRBJ2-7|few|TRBV5-1
CASSNDPGYEQYF
TGCGCCAGCAGTAATGATCCGGGGTACGAGCAGTACTTC
>-|TRBJ1-5|many|TRBV28
CASRRTGAGGPQHF
TGTGCCAGCAGGCGGACCGGGGCCGGTGGGCCCCAGCATTTT
>-|TRBJ1-6|many|TRBV6-5
CASKVPGNNSPLHF
TGTGCCAGCAAAGTACCAGGGAATAATTCACCCCTCCACTTT
>-|TRBJ2-1|many|TRBV6-2/TRBV6-3
CAIRLSRVAAEQFF
TGTGCCATCAGATTAAGCAGGGTAGCCGCTGAGCAGTTCTTC
>-|TRBJ2-3|many|TRBV9
CASSVAPHTDTQYF
TGTGCCAGCAGCGTAGCCCCCCACACAGATACGCAGTATTTT
>TRBD2|TRBJ2-1|-|TRBV3-1
CASSRSSGGAYNEQFF
TGTGCCAGCAGCCGCTCTAGCGGGGGGGCTTACAATGAGCAGTTCTTC
>-|TRBJ2-7|many|TRBV7-6
CASSTGTPLEQYF
TGTGCCAGCAGCACCGGGACGCCTTTGGAGCAGTACTTC
>TRBD2|TRBJ2-3|-|TRBV5-5
CASSLTSGAGTDTQYF
TGTGCCAGCAGCTTAACTAGCGGGGCTGGCACAGATACGCAGTATTTT
>-|TRBJ2-1|many|TRBV10-3
CAISGSGGDNEQFF
TGTGCCATCAGTGGTAGTGGGGGAGACAATGAGCAGTTCTTC
>-|TRBJ1-6|-|TRBV7-2
CASSLLGQGYNSPLHF
TGTGCCAGCAGCCTCCTTGGGCAGGGGTATAATTCACCCCTCCACTTT
>-|TRBJ2-5|-|TRBV7-3
CASSARPGSPTETQYF
TGTGCCAGCAGCGCGCGGCCCGGCAGCCCCACAGAGACCCAGTACTTC
>-|TRBJ2-1|few|TRBV7-9
CASSPRGVAYNEQFF
TGTGCCAGCAGCCCCCGAGGAGTTGCCTACAATGAGCAGTTCTTC
>-|TRBJ2-2|few|TRBV6-5
CASSYSRGRGQGSGELFF
TGTGCCAGCAGTTACTCCCGGGGGCGGGGGCAAGGGTCCGGGGAGCTGTTTTTT
>-|TRBJ1-1|many|TRBV29-1
CSVMMHEIGAFF
TGCAGCGTTATGATGCATGAGATAGGGGCTTTCTTT
>TRBD1|TRBJ2-7|many|TRBV6-2/TRBV6-3
CASSPRTGPFSYEQYF
TGTGCCAGCAGTCCGCGGACAGGGCCCTTCTCCTACGAGCAGTACTTC
>-|TRBJ1-4|-|TRBV6-1
CASSSRTDEKLFF
TGTGCCAGCAGTAGCCGGACGGATGAAAAACTGTTTTTT
>TRBD2|TRBJ2-1|-|TRBV7-2
CASSLVLAGGPRVSDEQFF
TGTGCCAGCAGCTTAGTTCTAGCGGGGGGGCCAAGGGTAAGCGATGAGCAGTTCTTC
>-|TRBJ1-2|few|TRBV10-2
CASSDPTGGTNYGYTF
TGCGCCAGCAGTGATCCGACGGGGGGGACTAACTATGGCTACACCTTC
>-|TRBJ2-6|few|TRBV7-2
CASSLDGGGSGANVLTF
TGTGCCAGCAGCCTCGACGGGGGCGGTTCTGGGGCCAACGTCCTGACTTTC
>TRBD2|TRBJ2-5|many|TRBV28
CASSLSPWGGETQYF
TGTGCCAGCAGTCTAAGCCCCTGGGGAGGGGAGACCCAGTACTTC
>TRBD1|TRBJ2-3|-|TRBV24-1
CATSRPGTGVDTQYF
TGTGCCACCAGTAGACCCGGGACAGGGGTGGATACGCAGTATTTT
>-|TRBJ2-7|-|TRBV5-1
CASSLESASYEQYF
TGCGCCAGCAGCTTAGAGTCGGCTTCCTACGAGCAGTACTTC
>-|TRBJ2-5|few|TRBV7-9
CASSLGDGVIQETQYF
TGTGCCAGCAGCTTAGGGGATGGGGTTATCCAAGAGACCCAGTACTTC
>-|TRBJ1-5|-|TRBV6-5
CASSYSPQGNQPQHF
TGTGCCAGCAGTTACTCCCCTCAGGGCAATCAGCCCCAGCATTTT
>-|TRBJ1-3|-|TRBV7-2
CASSLDTQFSGNTIYF
TGTGCCAGCAGCTTAGATACACAATTCTCTGGAAACACCATATATTTT
>TRBD1|TRBJ1-5|medium-sized|TRBV7-3
CASSPPTGTGTPYSNQPQHF
TGTGCCAGCAGCCCACCCACCGGGACAGGGACCCCATATAGCAATCAGCCCCAGCATTTT
>-|TRBJ2-3|many|TRBV5-1
CASSLSPEDTQYF
TGCGCCAGCAGCTTGTCTCCTGAAGATACGCAGTATTTT
>TRBD1|TRBJ1-1|-|TRBV27
CASITDRETPNTEAFF
TGTGCCAGCATCACCGACAGGGAGACCCCCAACACTGAAGCTTTCTTT
>-|TRBJ1-1|-|TRBV10-3
CAISESGRISAGTEAFF
TGTGCCATCAGTGAGTCGGGCAGAATTTCGGCGGGGACTGAAGCTTTCTTT
>-|TRBJ2-1|many|TRBV6-2/TRBV6-3
CASTSTGLNNEQFF
TGTGCCAGCACCTCGACAGGATTAAACAATGAGCAGTTCTTC
>TRBD1|TRBJ2-3|many|TRBV6-5
CASSRQGATTDTQYF
TGTGCCAGCAGTAGACAGGGGGCGACCACAGATACGCAGTATTTT
>-|TRBJ2-3|medium-sized|TRBV9
CASSVTGTDTQYF
TGTGCCAGCAGCGTAACTGGCACAGATACGCAGTATTTT
>-|TRBJ2-6|-|TRBV7-2
CASSFPTGRASGANVLTF
TGTGCCAGCAGCTTCCCGACAGGGAGGGCGTCTGGGGCCAACGTCCTGACTTTC
>-|TRBJ2-6|-|TRBV29-1
CSATNSGANVLTF
TGCAGCGCTACAAACTCTGGGGCCAACGTCCTGACTTTC
>-|TRBJ2-7|many|TRBV6-2/TRBV6-3
CASSYSGGSYEQYF
TGTGCCAGCAGTTACTCCGGCGGGTCCTACGAGCAGTACTTC
>-|TRBJ1-3|many|TRBV4-3
CASSQEAGEIENTIYF
TGCGCCAGCAGCCAAGAGGCAGGGGAGATTGAAAACACCATATATTTT
>-|TRBJ2-1|few|TRBV2
CASSGNPSSYNEQFF
TGTGCCAGCAGTGGGAACCCGAGCTCCTACAATGAGCAGTTCTTC
>-|TRBJ1-6|few|TRBV14
CASSQDPRVGSYNSPLHF
TGTGCCAGCAGCCAAGATCCGCGAGTTGGCTCCTATAATTCACCCCTCCACTTT
>-|TRBJ2-1|few|TRBV5-1
CASSLDGGVTYNEQFF
TGCGCCAGCAGCTTGGACGGCGGGGTTACCTACAATGAGCAGTTCTTC
>-|TRBJ2-2|-|TRBV29-1
CSVRADTGELFF
TGCAGCGTTCGCGCCGACACCGGGGAGCTGTTTTTT
>-|TRBJ1-2|many|TRBV4-3
CASSQVIHTGYTF
TGCGCCAGCAGCCAAGTAATCCATACTGGCTACACCTTC
>-|TRBJ2-2|few|TRBV3-1
CASSQGPSGNTGELFF
TGTGCCAGCAGCCAAGGACCGTCAGGGAACACCGGGGAGCTGTTTTTT
>TRBD1|TRBJ2-3|many|TRBV10-3
CAISGQGTGTQDTQYF
TGTGCCATCAGTGGACAGGGGACAGGGACCCAGGATACGCAGTATTTT